This T cell receptor (beta chain) was sequenced for a study of blood T cell repertoires in COVID-19. Overall study: Samples of COVID-19 (acute and convalescent) were obtained from the United States, Italy and Spain. PBMCs, B-cell-depleted T cells, or T cells were the source of the cDNA or gDNA that made up the material.

Authors' data handling: How many nucleated cells were present was estimated from reference gene primer amplification. Generated by immunoSEQ multiplex PCR, the TCRdb table keeps only in-frame clones and is missing some. That table gives V, J and clone size, and the DNA gave D and trimming. The sample lists 300,000 to 350,000 clones, about 89% occurring once. The CDR3 covers 13 residues. V dropped 5 bases and J dropped 3 bases, with 14 bases sitting between them. Germline V CDR1 and CDR2: SQVTM, ANQGSEA. The sample was peripheral blood. The sequence was collected from a woman in her forties or fifties with COVID-19, enrolled during active disease. This chain joins TRBV29-1 and TRBJ2-7; D is perhaps TRBD1 (6 bases). The CDR3 region has the DNA TGCAGCGTTAAGTACAGGGTTGACTACGAGCAGTACTTC. Its translation is CSVKYRVDYEQYF.